This T cell receptor (beta chain) was found in a study of T cells after yellow fever vaccination. The overall study: The fractions with low cell numbers were processed using SMART-Seq v4 Ultra Low Input. Study-wide findings and caveats: FACS-sorted repertoires could contain abundant clonotypes contaminating from the bulk population. In post-booster samples, most primary-vaccination clones reappeared (roughly 96% CD4, 70% to 90% CD8).

This clonotype was counted at least ten times. The antigen is undetermined. TCRdb recomputed calls from the 5' RACE reads with MiXCR, one row per CDR3 protein. Of 90,000 to 150,000 distinct CDR3 sequences in the sample, 5.5% to 8% were seen once. The sample was CD4+ T cells sorted from PBMCs, taken about 49 days after the first yellow fever vaccination. The receptor was isolated from a man younger than 30 who received the YFV17D yellow fever vaccine.

CDR3 bases: TGTGCCAGCAGCTTAGAGGATATCTATCAGCCCCAGCATTTT. Protein: CASSLEDIYQPQHF. The V and J genes are TRBV7-9 and TRBJ1-5, with D unclear. The CDR3 extends over 14 amino acids. The germline V and J ends were trimmed by 1 base and 5 bases, with 9 bases remaining between them. In germline, CDR1 is SEHNR, CDR2 FQNEAQ (reference sequence).